This note documents a single TCR beta chain sequence. Its target is not known. The data were produced by immunoSEQ multiplex PCR, yet TCRdb's version contains in-frame clones alone and is incomplete. The sample has under 200,000 clones, about 90% seen once. This entry comes from a study of cytomegalovirus exposure and HLA in healthy donors. Study-wide results and limits: As confirmed in vitro, a few CMV-associated chains were specific for CMV antigens. A subsequent analysis found that TCR clusters from the first cohort also tended to co-occur in the approximately 120 validation repertoires, with about 94% of cluster scores above 0.

The V end lost 0 bases, the J end lost 4 bases, and 7 bases lay between the germline ends. Germline V gene data show CDR1 as SGHRS and CDR2 as YFSETQ. The CDR3 consists of 13 residues. This TCR was recovered from a woman aged 18-35 years in good health and CMV-seropositive. The specimen sequenced was PBMCs. This chain links TRBV5-1 with TRBJ1-2, with D unclear. CDR3 bases: TGCGCCAGCAGCTTGGAACAGTCCTATGGCTACACCTTC. This encodes CASSLEQSYGYTF.